Below, one T cell receptor beta chain is given with its context. Those enrolled in Seattle joined during active infection and were followed longitudinally afterward. This sample is drawn from a study of blood T cell repertoires in COVID-19. As for the study in general: The samples span acute and convalescent COVID-19 from the United States, Italy and Spain. PBMCs, B-cell-depleted T cells, or T cells provided the cDNA or gDNA that made up the material.

From germline, CDR1 is LNHDA and CDR2 SQIVND (reference sequence). With V trimmed by 5 bases and J by 5 bases, 5 bases remained unmatched. This CDR3 contains 14 residues. Original processing notes: For nucleated cells, counts were estimated from reference gene primer amplification. Assay: immunoSEQ multiplex PCR; the TCRdb copy retains only in-frame clones and omits some. Clone size and V and J calls were adopted from that table, with D and trimming inferred from the DNA. This table has more than 200,000 clones, roughly 84% appearing once. The genes are TRBV19 and TRBJ1-1, with TRBD1 identical over 10 bases. The receptor was derived from a woman older than 75 with COVID-19, enrolled during active disease. Sequencing was carried out using peripheral blood. For the CDR3, the DNA is TGTGCCAGTAGTCCCCGGGACAGGGGAACTGAAGCTTTCTTT. Amino acids: CASSPRDRGTEAFF.